The 8 T cell receptor beta chains below come from one sample, sequenced in a study of shared clonotypes between healthy human individuals. The naive CD8 population came from CD45RO-negative cells selected for CCR7, without terminally differentiated effector memory CD45RA+ cells. Assay used: immunoSEQ multiplex PCR; TCRdb lists only in-frame clones, some missing. The table has about 2 million clones, about 95% seen once; the top ten hold 0.85% to 1.3%. The sequenced material came from naive CD8+ T cells sorted from blood. These TCRs come from a man aged 18 to 35 in good health.

This chain connects TRBV6-4 to TRBJ2-2, with D uncertain. From germline, CDR1 is MRHNA and CDR2 SNTAGT. The CDR3 has 14 residues. Between the trimmed V and J ends, which lost 8 bases and 2 bases, there was a span of 12 bases. The CDR3 loop is CASLQSVNTGELFF. DNA of the CDR3: TGTGCCAGCCTCCAGAGCGTAAACACCGGGGAGCTGTTTTTT.

The V gene is TRBV30, the J gene TRBJ2-7; 7 bases are shared with TRBD1. From germline, CDR1 is GTSNPN and CDR2 SVGIG (reference sequence). Germline trimming cut 5 bases from V and 3 bases from J; bases unmatched to any gene: 1. The length of the CDR3 is 11 residues. CDR3 in DNA: TGTGCCTGGGGACAGGACTACGAGCAGTACTTC. Residues: CAWGQDYEQYF.

The chain uses TRBV29-1 and TRBJ2-7; possible D gene TRBD2, 5 bases. The CDR3 consists of 11 residues. Per the germline V gene, CDR1 is SQVTM and CDR2 is ANQGSEA. With 4 bases removed from V and 6 bases from J, the gap between germline ends came to 10 bases. The CDR3 coding sequence is TGCAGCGTTGTAGCCGAGGGCGAGCAGTACTTC. Encoded protein: CSVVAEGEQYF.

The CDR3, as DNA: TGTGCCAGCAGCGCTTCAGGGGGGTCCTACGAGCAGTACTTC. This gives the protein CASSASGGSYEQYF. The chain links TRBV5-6 to TRBJ2-7, with D perhaps TRBD1 (7 bases). The V end was cut by 4 bases, the J end by 1 base, with 12 bases between. Germline assignment: CDR1 SGHDT and CDR2 YYEEEE. The CDR3 has 14 amino acids.

This chain uses TRBV19 with TRBJ2-7; D possibly corresponds to TRBD2 (5 bases). V lost 4 bases, J lost 3 bases, and 16 bases lay in between. CDR3 length equals 15 residues. CDR1 is LNHDA and CDR2 is SQIVND in the germline V gene (reference sequence). Here the CDR3 DNA reads TGTGCCAGTAGTACCGGGCTGGGAGCCGGCTACGAGCAGTACTTC. It translates to CASSTGLGAGYEQYF.

Only one count was recorded for this clone. The chain carries TRBV4-1 and TRBJ1-1, with D tentatively TRBD1 (5 bases). The CDR3 contains 13 residues. The germline gives CDR1 MGHRA, CDR2 YSYEKL. Trimming pared 6 bases from V and 1 base from J, leaving 9 bases between. The CDR3 here is CASRPTGNTEAFF. In nucleotides, the CDR3 is TGCGCCAGCAGACCCACAGGGAACACTGAAGCTTTCTTT.

This chain uses TRBV27 with TRBJ2-2; possibly TRBD2 for D (6 bases). The CDR3 is 14 amino acids. Trimming took off 4 bases at V and 6 bases at J, with 12 bases between the two ends. Per germline, CDR1 MNHEY and CDR2 SMNVEV (reference sequence). CDR3 region: CASSYGSSPGELFF. CDR3 nucleotides: TGTGCCAGCAGTTACGGGAGTAGCCCCGGGGAGCTGTTTTTT.

The genes are TRBV5-6 and TRBJ2-2; 10 bases agree with TRBD2. The CDR3 sequence is 16 residues long. Per germline, CDR1 SGHDT and CDR2 YYEEEE. The V and J ends lost 4 bases and 4 bases, in that order; junction bases with no gene match: 7. The CDR3 here is CASSRGSGGATGELFF. The CDR3 DNA reads TGTGCCAGCAGCCGCGGGAGCGGGGGGGCCACCGGGGAGCTGTTTTTT.